Given below is one TCR beta chain in context. The target antigen is unknown. These data belong to a study of T cell responses to AZD1222 COVID-19 vaccine. The wider study: The analysis combined second doses at about 4 or about 12 weeks.

Assay: immunoSEQ multiplex PCR; the TCRdb copy retains only in-frame clones and omits some. The repertoire includes some 140,000 clones, 88% of them detected once, and around 3.2% sits in the top ten. Study-level findings and limits: Repertoires were obtained only post-peak T cell response. Unmutated variant regions are reportedly the target of nearly half of TCRs that are spike-specific. There were mostly white British donors and more females than males, and clonal diversity was possibly underestimated.

Germline lookup yields CDR1 LGHNA and CDR2 YSLEER. Trimming cost V 2 bases and J 3 bases; bases outside gene matches: 11. The CDR3 is made up of 17 amino acids. The chain uses TRBV4-3 and TRBJ1-2; the match to TRBD1 covers 8 bases. The clonotype comes from an adult in good health. The sequences come from peripheral blood, collected on day 0 of AZD1222 vaccination. The CDR3: CASSQNPLQGAHYGYTF. The CDR3 nucleotides read TGCGCCAGCAGCCAAAACCCCCTCCAGGGGGCTCACTATGGCTACACCTTC.